Listed below are T cell receptor beta chains from one sample, sequenced in a study of response to subunit inactivated influenza vaccine. Each CDR3 protein is one row after TCRdb ran MiXCR on the RT-PCR reads. Of some 300,000 distinct CDR3 sequences in the sample, about 20% are singletons; the top ten hold 9% to 12%. Sample: PBMCs from blood, taken about 20 months after vaccination. The receptors originated from a man between 50 and 69 years old who received an inactivated influenza vaccine. The CDR3 runs from the conserved cysteine through the conserved F or W.

CDR3aa	v_gene	j_gene
CASSSRDRGVETQYF	TRBV13	TRBJ2-5
CASSRGTGVVTEAFF	TRBV7-6	TRBJ1-1
CASSPGSREANYGYTF	TRBV5-1	TRBJ1-2
CASSFSTWGGYTF	TRBV28	TRBJ1-2
CKARGRNTEAFF	TRBV20-1	TRBJ1-1
CSARARRGTSSGNTIYF	TRBV20-1	TRBJ1-3
CASSLSRRGAFF	TRBV5-6	TRBJ1-1
CASSLSPTDNSPLHF	TRBV7-9	TRBJ1-6
CASSPDVPSGNTIYF	TRBV18	TRBJ1-3
CASSVGIGGVHGYTF	TRBV9	TRBJ1-2
CASSLATGGGPQHF	TRBV7-9	TRBJ1-5
CATSSTGSEAFF	TRBV24-1	TRBJ1-1
CAISEGSTNTEAFF	TRBV10-3	TRBJ1-1
CASSSGVVGTGSFTGELFF	TRBV5-1	TRBJ2-2
CASRVREDTEAFF	TRBV2	TRBJ1-1
CASSSTAYNEKLFF	TRBV5-1	TRBJ1-4
CASSQASWEQYF	TRBV3-1	TRBJ2-7
CSARPNFNTEAFF	TRBV20-1	TRBJ1-1
CASSWGDRGTQYF	TRBV12-3/TRBV12-4	TRBJ2-5
CSARTGSMNSPLHF	TRBV20-1	TRBJ1-6
CASSQAGTDQPQHF	TRBV4-1	TRBJ1-5
CASSSGVSSHNEQFF	TRBV27	TRBJ2-1